This T cell receptor beta chain derives from a study of blood T cell repertoires in COVID-19. Study overall: Acute-phase and convalescent COVID-19 samples originated in the United States, Italy and Spain.

TCRdb's table, derived via immunoSEQ multiplex PCR, lists solely in-frame clones and lacks some. The sample has hundreds of thousands of clones; about 90% are singletons. Sequencing was carried out using peripheral blood. The sequence came from a woman aged 55-70 years with COVID-19, enrolled during active disease.

The CDR3 nucleotides read TGTGCCAGCAGCGGACTGGGGGATACGCAGTATTTT. Amino acids: CASSGLGDTQYF. The chain carries TRBV11-3 and TRBJ2-3; D perhaps matches TRBD2 (5 bases). CDR1 is SGHNT, CDR2 YENEEA, per germline. The length of the CDR3 is 12 residues. The V and J ends lost 5 bases and 6 bases respectively, with 9 bases between them.